This section outlines one TCR beta chain sequence together with its context. Its antigen remains unidentified. TCRdb re-called the reads with MiXCR, one entry per CDR3 protein. The table lists fewer than 85,000 distinct CDR3 sequences, approximately 45% of them singletons. The sample comes from a study of T cell repertoires in cytomegalovirus infection. In the study overall: Well-studied HLA-B-restricted epitopes and recently identified HLA-C-restricted epitopes of CMV were both used in the study. Matching HLA type and CMV infection were both indicated by public TCR beta signatures. Broader study findings: Summed frequency of public TCR beta families distinguished CMV carriers with the relevant HLA. Ex vivo responses were dominated by HLA-C-restricted CMV-specific TCR beta clonotypes.

Trimming cost V 5 bases and J 2 bases, with 7 bases left between them. The CDR3 consists of 12 residues. Germline V gene data show CDR1 as SGHTA and CDR2 as FQGNSA. The sequence was obtained from a human donor in good health (CMV status not recorded). Some clones in this sample may be carry-over from other donors' samples. The gene calls are TRBV7-2 and TRBJ2-7; D is ambiguous. Material: CD8+ T cells from cultured PBMCs, obtained from culture after CMV antigen stimulation. The CDR3 nucleotides read TGTGCCAGCAGCAGAGAGGCCTACGAGCAGTACTTC. Translation gives CASSREAYEQYF.